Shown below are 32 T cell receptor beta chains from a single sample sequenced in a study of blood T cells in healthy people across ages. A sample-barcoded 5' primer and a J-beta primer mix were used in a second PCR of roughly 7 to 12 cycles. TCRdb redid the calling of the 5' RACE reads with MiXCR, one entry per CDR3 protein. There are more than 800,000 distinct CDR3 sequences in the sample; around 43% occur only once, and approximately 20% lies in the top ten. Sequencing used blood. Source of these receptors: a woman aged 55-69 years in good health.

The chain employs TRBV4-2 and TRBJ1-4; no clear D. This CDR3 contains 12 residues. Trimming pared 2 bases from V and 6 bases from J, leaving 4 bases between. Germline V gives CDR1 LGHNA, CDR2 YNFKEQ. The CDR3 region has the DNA TGTGCCAGCAGCCAACCCCATGAAAAACTGTTTTTT. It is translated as CASSQPHEKLFF.

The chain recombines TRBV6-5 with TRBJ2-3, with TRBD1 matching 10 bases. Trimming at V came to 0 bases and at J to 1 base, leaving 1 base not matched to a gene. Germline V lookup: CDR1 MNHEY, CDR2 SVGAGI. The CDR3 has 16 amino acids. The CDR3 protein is CASSYSGTGGTDTQYF. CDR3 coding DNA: TGTGCCAGCAGTTACTCCGGGACAGGGGGCACAGATACGCAGTATTTT.

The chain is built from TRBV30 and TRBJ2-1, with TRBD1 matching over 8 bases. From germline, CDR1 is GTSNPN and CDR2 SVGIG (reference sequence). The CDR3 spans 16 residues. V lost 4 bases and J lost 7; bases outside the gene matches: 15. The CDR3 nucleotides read TGTGCCTGGATCCCAAGGACAGGGCTAAGGGGTAATGAGCAGTTCTTC. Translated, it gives CAWIPRTGLRGNEQFF.

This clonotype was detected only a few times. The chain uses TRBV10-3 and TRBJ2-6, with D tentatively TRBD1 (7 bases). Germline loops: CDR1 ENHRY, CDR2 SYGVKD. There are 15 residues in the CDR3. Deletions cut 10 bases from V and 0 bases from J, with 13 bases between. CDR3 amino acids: CASAGQISGANVLTF. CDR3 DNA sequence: TGTGCCAGCGCGGGACAGATCTCTGGGGCCAACGTCCTGACTTTC.

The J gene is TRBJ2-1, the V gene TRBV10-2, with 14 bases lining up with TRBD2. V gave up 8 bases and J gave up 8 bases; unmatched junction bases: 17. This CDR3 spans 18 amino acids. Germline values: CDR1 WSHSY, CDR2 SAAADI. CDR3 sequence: CASRPQTSGRAWRYEQFF. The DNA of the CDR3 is TGCGCCAGCCGCCCCCAGACTAGCGGGAGGGCTTGGCGCTATGAGCAGTTCTTC.

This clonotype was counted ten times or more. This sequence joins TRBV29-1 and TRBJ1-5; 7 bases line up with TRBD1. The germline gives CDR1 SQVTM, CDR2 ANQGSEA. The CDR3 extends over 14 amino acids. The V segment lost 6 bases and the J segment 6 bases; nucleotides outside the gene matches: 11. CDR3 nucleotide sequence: TGCAGCGTCCCGGGACAGACAACACCTCAGCCCCAGCATTTT. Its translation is CSVPGQTTPQPQHF.

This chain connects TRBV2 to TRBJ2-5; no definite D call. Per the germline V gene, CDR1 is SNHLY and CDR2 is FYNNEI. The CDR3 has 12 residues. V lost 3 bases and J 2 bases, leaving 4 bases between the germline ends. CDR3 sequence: CASSENQETQYF. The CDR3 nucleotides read TGTGCCAGCAGTGAGAATCAAGAGACCCAGTACTTC.

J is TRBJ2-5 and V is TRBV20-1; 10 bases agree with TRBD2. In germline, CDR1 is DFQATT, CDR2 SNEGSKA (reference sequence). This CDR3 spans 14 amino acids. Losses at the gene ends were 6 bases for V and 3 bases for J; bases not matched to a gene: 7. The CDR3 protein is CSARLAGNEETQYF. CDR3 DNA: TGCAGTGCCAGACTAGCGGGTAACGAAGAGACCCAGTACTTC.

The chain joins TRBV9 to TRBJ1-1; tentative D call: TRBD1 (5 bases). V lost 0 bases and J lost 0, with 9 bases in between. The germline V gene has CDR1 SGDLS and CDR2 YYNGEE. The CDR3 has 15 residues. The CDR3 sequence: CASSVAAGLNTEAFF. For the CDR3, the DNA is TGTGCCAGCAGCGTAGCGGCAGGGCTGAACACTGAAGCTTTCTTT.

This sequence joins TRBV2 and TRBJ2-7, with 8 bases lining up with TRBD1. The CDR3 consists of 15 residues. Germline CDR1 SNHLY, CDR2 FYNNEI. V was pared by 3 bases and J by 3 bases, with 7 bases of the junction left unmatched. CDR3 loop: CASSDIGTGDYEQYF. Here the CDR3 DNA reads TGTGCCAGCAGTGATATCGGGACAGGTGACTACGAGCAGTACTTC. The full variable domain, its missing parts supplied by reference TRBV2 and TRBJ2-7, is EPEVTQTPSHQVTQMGQEVILRCVPISNHLYFYWYRQILGQKVEFLVSFYNNEISEKSEIFDDQFSVERPDGSNFTLKIRSTKLEDSAMYFCASSDIGTGDYEQYFGPGTRLTVT.

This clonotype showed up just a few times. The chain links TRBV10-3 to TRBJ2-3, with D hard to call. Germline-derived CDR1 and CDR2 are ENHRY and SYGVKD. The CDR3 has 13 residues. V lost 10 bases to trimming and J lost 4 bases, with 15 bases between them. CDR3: CATRHLDADTQYF. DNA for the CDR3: TGTGCCACCCGACACCTAGACGCAGATACGCAGTATTTT.

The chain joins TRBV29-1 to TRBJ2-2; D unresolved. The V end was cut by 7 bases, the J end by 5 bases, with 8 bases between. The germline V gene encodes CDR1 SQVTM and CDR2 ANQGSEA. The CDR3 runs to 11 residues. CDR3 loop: CSAVVTGELFF. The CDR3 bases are TGCAGCGCCGTGGTAACCGGGGAGCTGTTTTTT.

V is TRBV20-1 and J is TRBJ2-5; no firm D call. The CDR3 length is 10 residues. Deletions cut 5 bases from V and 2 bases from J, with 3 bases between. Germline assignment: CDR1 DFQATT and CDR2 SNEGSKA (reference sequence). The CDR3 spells CSAFQETQYF. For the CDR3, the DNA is TGCAGTGCTTTTCAAGAGACCCAGTACTTC.

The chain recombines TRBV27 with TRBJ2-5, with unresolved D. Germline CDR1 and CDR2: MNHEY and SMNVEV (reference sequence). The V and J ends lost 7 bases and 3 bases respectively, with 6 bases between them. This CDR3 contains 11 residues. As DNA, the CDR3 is TGTGCCAGCAAATGGGAAGAGACCCAGTACTTC. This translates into CASKWEETQYF.

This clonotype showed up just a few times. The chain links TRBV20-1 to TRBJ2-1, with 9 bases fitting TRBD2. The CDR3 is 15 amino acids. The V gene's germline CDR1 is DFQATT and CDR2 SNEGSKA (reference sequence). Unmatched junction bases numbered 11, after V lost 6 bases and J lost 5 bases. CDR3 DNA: TGCAGTGCCCAAGGCCCTAGCGGGATTAACAATGAGCAGTTCTTC. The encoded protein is CSAQGPSGINNEQFF.

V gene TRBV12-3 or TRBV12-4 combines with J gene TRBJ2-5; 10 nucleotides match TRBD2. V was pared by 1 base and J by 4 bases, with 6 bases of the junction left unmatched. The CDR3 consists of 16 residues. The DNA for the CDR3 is TGTGCCAGCAGTTTAGTGTCTAGCGGGAGTGGAGAGACCCAGTACTTC. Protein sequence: CASSLVSSGSGETQYF.

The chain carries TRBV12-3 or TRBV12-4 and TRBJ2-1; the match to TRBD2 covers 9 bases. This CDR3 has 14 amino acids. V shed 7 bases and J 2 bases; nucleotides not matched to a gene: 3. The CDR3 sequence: CASTTSGPYNEQFF. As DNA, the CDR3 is TGTGCCAGCACTACTAGCGGGCCCTACAATGAGCAGTTCTTC.

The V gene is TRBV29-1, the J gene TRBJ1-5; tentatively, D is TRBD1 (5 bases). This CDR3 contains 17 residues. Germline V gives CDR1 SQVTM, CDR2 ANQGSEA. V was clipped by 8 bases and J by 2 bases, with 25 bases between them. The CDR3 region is CSFSQGPLGERNQPQHF. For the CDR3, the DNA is TGCAGCTTCAGCCAGGGCCCGCTTGGGGAGCGCAATCAGCCCCAGCATTTT. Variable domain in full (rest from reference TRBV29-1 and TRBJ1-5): SAVISQKPSRDICQRGTSLTIQCQVDSQVTMMFWYRQQPGQSLTLIATANQGSEATYESGFVIDKFPISRPNLTFSTLTVSNMSPEDSSIYLCSFSQGPLGERNQPQHFGDGTRLSIL.

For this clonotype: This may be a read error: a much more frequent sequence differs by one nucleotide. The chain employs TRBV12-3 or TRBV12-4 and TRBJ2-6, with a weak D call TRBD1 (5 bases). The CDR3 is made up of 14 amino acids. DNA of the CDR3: TGTGCCAGCAGTTTCAGCTCTGGGGCCAACGTCCAGACTTTC. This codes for CASSFSSGANVQTF.

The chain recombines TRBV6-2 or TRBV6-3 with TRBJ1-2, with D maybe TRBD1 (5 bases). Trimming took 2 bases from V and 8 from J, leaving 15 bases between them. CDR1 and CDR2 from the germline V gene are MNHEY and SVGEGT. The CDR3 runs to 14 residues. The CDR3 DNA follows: TGTGCCAGCAGTTACAAAATGACAGACGGCGGCTACACCTTC. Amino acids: CASSYKMTDGGYTF.

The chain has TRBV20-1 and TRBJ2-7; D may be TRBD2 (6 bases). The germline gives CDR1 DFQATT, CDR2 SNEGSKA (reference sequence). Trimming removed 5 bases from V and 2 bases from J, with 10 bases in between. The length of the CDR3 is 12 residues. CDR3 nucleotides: TGCAGTGCTCTGGGGGGAGCCTACGAGCAGTACTTC. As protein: CSALGGAYEQYF.

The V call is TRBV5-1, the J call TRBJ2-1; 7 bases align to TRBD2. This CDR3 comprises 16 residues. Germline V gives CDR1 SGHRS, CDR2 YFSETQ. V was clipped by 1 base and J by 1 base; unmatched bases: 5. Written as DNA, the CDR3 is TGCGCCAGCAGCTTGTCGAGCGGGAAGTCCTACAATGAGCAGTTCTTC. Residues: CASSLSSGKSYNEQFF.

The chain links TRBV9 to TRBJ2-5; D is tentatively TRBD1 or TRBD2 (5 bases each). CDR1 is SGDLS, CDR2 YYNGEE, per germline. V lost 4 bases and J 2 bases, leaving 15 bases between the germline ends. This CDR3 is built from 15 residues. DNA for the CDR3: TGTGCCAGCAGCCCAAGAGGGGACCCGCAAGAGACCCAGTACTTC. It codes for CASSPRGDPQETQYF.

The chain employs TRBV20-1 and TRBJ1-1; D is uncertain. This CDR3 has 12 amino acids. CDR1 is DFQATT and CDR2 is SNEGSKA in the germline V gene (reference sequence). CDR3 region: CSESGLNTEAFF. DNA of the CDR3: TGCAGCGAATCCGGTCTGAACACTGAAGCTTTCTTT.

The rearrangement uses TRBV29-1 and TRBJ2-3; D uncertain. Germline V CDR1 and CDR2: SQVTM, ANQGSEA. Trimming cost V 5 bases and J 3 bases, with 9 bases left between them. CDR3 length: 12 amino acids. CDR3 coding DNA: TGCAGCGTTCGCCTCTCAACAGATACGCAGTATTTT. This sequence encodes CSVRLSTDTQYF.

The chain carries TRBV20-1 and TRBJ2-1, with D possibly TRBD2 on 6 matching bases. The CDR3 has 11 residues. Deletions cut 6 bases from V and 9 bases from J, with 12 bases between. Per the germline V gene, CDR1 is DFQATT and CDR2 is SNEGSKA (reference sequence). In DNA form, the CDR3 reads TGCAGTGCCAATGGGGGGTTTGAGCAGTTCTTC. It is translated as CSANGGFEQFF.

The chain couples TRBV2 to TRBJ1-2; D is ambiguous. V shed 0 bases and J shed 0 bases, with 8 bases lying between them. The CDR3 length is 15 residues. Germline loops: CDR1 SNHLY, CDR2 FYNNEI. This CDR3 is CASSEAAGANYGYTF. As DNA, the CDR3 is TGTGCCAGCAGTGAAGCGGCAGGAGCTAACTATGGCTACACCTTC.

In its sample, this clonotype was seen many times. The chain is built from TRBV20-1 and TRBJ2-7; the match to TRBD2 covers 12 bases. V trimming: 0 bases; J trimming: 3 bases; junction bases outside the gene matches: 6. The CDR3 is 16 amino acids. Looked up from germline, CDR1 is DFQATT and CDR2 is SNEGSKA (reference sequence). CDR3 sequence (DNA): TGCAGTGCTAGAGAGCTAGCGGGAGGGAAGGGCTACGAGCAGTACTTC. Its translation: CSARELAGGKGYEQYF.

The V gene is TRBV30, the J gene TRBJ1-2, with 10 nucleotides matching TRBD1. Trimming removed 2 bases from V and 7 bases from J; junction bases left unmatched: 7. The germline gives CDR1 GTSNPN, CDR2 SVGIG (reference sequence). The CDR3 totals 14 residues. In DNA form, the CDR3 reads TGTGCCTGGAGTAAGAGACAGGGGGCTTCTGGCTACACCTTC. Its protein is CAWSKRQGASGYTF. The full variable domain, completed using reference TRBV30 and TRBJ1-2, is SQTIHQWPATLVQPVGSPLSLECTVEGTSNPNLYWYRQAAGRGLQLLFYSVGIGQISSEVPQNLSASRPQDRQFILSSKKLLLSDSGFYLCAWSKRQGASGYTFGSGTRLTVV.

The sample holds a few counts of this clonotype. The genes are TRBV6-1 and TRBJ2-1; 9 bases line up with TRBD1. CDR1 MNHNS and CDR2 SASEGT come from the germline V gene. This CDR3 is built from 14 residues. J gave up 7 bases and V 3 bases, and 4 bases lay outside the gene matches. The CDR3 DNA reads TGTGCCAGCAGTGAGGGACAGGGACTGAATGAGCAGTTCTTC. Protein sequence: CASSEGQGLNEQFF.

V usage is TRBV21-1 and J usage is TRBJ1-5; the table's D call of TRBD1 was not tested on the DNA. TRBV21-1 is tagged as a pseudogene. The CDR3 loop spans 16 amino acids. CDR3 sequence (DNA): TGTGCCAGCAGCAAAGGGACAGGGCGGCGCAATCAGCCCCAGCATTTT. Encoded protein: CASSKGTGRRNQPQHF.

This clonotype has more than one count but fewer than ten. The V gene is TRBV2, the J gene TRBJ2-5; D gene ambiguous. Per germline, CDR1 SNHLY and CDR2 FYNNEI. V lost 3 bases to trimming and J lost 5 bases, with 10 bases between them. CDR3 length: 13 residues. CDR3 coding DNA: TGTGCCAGCAGTGACCCTGCGGCCGAGACCCAGTACTTC. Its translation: CASSDPAAETQYF.